The rows below give T cell receptor beta chains drawn from one sample of a study of blood T cell repertoires in COVID-19. Profiling relied on immunoSEQ multiplex PCR, and the TCRdb table lists in-frame clones only, not all of them. The sample includes approximately 240,000 clones, about 85% of them seen just once. The sequenced sample consisted of peripheral blood. The receptors stem from a woman aged 18-29 years who had recovered from COVID-19. Both conserved end residues are part of each CDR3. D genes are given only for firm matches. Clone size is given for some rows only: seen once, a few or many times, or a class if the clone is expanded.

j_gene: TRBJ1-5
v_gene: TRBV19
abundance: -
d_gene: TRBD1
CDR3nt: TGTGCCAGTATTCCAACCGACAGGGGGGGGATTCAGCCCCAGCATTTT
CDR3aa: CASIPTDRGGIQPQHF

j_gene: TRBJ1-1
v_gene: TRBV5-1
abundance: -
d_gene: TRBD1
CDR3nt: TGCGCCAGCAGCTTGGAGGGACAGGAGGTCGCTTTCTTT
CDR3aa: CASSLEGQEVAFF

j_gene: TRBJ2-3
v_gene: TRBV27
abundance: -
d_gene: TRBD2
CDR3nt: TGTGCCAGCAGTCTAGGACTAGCGGGGAGCACAGATACGCAGTATTTT
CDR3aa: CASSLGLAGSTDTQYF

j_gene: TRBJ2-7
v_gene: TRBV7-9
abundance: -
d_gene: TRBD2
CDR3nt: TGTGCCAGCAGCTCCGGGGGGATCTACGAGCAGTACTTC
CDR3aa: CASSSGGIYEQYF

j_gene: TRBJ1-2
v_gene: TRBV7-9
abundance: -
d_gene: TRBD1
CDR3nt: TGTGCCAGCAGCTTCGGGGGACAGGAGCCCTATGGCTACACCTTC
CDR3aa: CASSFGGQEPYGYTF

j_gene: TRBJ2-7
v_gene: TRBV6-6
abundance: -
d_gene: TRBD1
CDR3nt: TGTGCCAGCAGTCCAGGGGGCATAAAGTACGAGCAGTACTTC
CDR3aa: CASSPGGIKYEQYF

j_gene: TRBJ2-7
v_gene: TRBV4-1
abundance: -
d_gene: TRBD2
CDR3nt: TGCGCCAGCAGCCAAGGCGGGAGGGCCTTCGAGCAGTACTTC
CDR3aa: CASSQGGRAFEQYF

j_gene: TRBJ1-3
v_gene: TRBV29-1
abundance: -
d_gene: -
CDR3nt: TGCAGCGTTGATATGACAGGAAACACCATATATTTT
CDR3aa: CSVDMTGNTIYF

j_gene: TRBJ2-1
v_gene: TRBV2
abundance: -
d_gene: -
CDR3nt: TGTGCCAGCAGTAGCTCCGGGGGTGAGCAGTTCTTC
CDR3aa: CASSSSGGEQFF

j_gene: TRBJ1-2
v_gene: TRBV5-1
abundance: -
d_gene: TRBD1
CDR3nt: TGCGCCAGCAGCCCCGGAGACAGGGTGAACTATGGCTACACCTTC
CDR3aa: CASSPGDRVNYGYTF

j_gene: TRBJ1-1
v_gene: TRBV6-2/TRBV6-3
abundance: -
d_gene: -
CDR3nt: TGTGCCAGCAGTTTCCCCCAGGGCGCCAGTGAAGCTTTCTTT
CDR3aa: CASSFPQGASEAFF

j_gene: TRBJ2-7
v_gene: TRBV2
abundance: -
d_gene: TRBD2
CDR3nt: TGTGCCAGCAGTGTACTAGCGGGAGTATCCTACGAGCAGTACTTC
CDR3aa: CASSVLAGVSYEQYF

j_gene: TRBJ2-7
v_gene: TRBV7-2
abundance: -
d_gene: TRBD2
CDR3nt: TGTGCCAGCAGCTCCTGGACTAGCTCCTACGAGCAGTACTTC
CDR3aa: CASSSWTSSYEQYF

j_gene: TRBJ2-7
v_gene: TRBV27
abundance: once
d_gene: -
CDR3nt: TGTGCCAGCAGTTTATCCCTGGGGACTTCAACCTACGAGCAGTACTTC
CDR3aa: CASSLSLGTSTYEQYF

j_gene: TRBJ2-2
v_gene: TRBV6-2/TRBV6-3
abundance: -
d_gene: TRBD2
CDR3nt: TGTGCCAGCAGTTACTCCGGACTAGCGGGGAACACCGGGGAGCTGTTTTTT
CDR3aa: CASSYSGLAGNTGELFF

j_gene: TRBJ2-7
v_gene: TRBV11-2
abundance: few
d_gene: -
CDR3nt: TGTGCCAGCAGCTTAGTTGGAGGGGTCTCCTACGAGCAGTACTTC
CDR3aa: CASSLVGGVSYEQYF

j_gene: TRBJ2-3
v_gene: TRBV4-2
abundance: -
d_gene: -
CDR3nt: TGTGCCAGCAGCCAGGAGGAAGGCTTTGTCACAGATACGCAGTATTTT
CDR3aa: CASSQEEGFVTDTQYF

j_gene: TRBJ1-1
v_gene: TRBV20-1
abundance: -
d_gene: -
CDR3nt: TGCGGAAAGGGGCGTGGGACTGAAGCTTTCTTT
CDR3aa: CGKGRGTEAFF

j_gene: TRBJ2-3
v_gene: TRBV9
abundance: once
d_gene: -
CDR3nt: TGTGCCAGCAGCGTAGACGGGAGAGGGGATACGCAGTATTTT
CDR3aa: CASSVDGRGDTQYF

j_gene: TRBJ2-1
v_gene: TRBV19
abundance: -
d_gene: TRBD2
CDR3nt: TGTGCCAGTAGTATGGGGCTAGCGGGCAATGAGCAGTTCTTC
CDR3aa: CASSMGLAGNEQFF

j_gene: TRBJ2-2
v_gene: TRBV5-1
abundance: -
d_gene: TRBD1
CDR3nt: TGCGCCAGCAGCTTTGGACAGGGTTACACCGGGGAGCTGTTTTTT
CDR3aa: CASSFGQGYTGELFF

j_gene: TRBJ1-2
v_gene: TRBV7-2
abundance: -
d_gene: -
CDR3nt: TGTGCCAGCAGCCTGACTCAGAACTATGGCTACACCTTC
CDR3aa: CASSLTQNYGYTF

j_gene: TRBJ2-6
v_gene: TRBV18
abundance: once
d_gene: -
CDR3nt: TGTGCCAGCTCACCGTATCAGGTCCCATCGGAAGGGGCCAACGTCCTGACTTTC
CDR3aa: CASSPYQVPSEGANVLTF

j_gene: TRBJ2-2
v_gene: TRBV7-6
abundance: -
d_gene: TRBD1
CDR3nt: TGTGCCAGCAGCTTAATCGCTTCAGGGGGCTTCGGGGAGCTGTTTTTT
CDR3aa: CASSLIASGGFGELFF

j_gene: TRBJ1-3
v_gene: TRBV7-3
abundance: -
d_gene: TRBD1
CDR3nt: TGTGCCAGCAGCTCGGGACAGGGGGTTGGAAACACCATATATTTT
CDR3aa: CASSSGQGVGNTIYF

j_gene: TRBJ2-2
v_gene: TRBV19
abundance: -
d_gene: TRBD1
CDR3nt: TGTGCCAGTAGTACCCAGGGGGCACCTTACACCGGGGAGCTGTTTTTT
CDR3aa: CASSTQGAPYTGELFF

j_gene: TRBJ1-1
v_gene: TRBV5-1
abundance: -
d_gene: TRBD1
CDR3nt: TGCGCCTCAGGCCGGGACAGGGTTTTCACTGAAGCTTTCTTT
CDR3aa: CASGRDRVFTEAFF

j_gene: TRBJ1-1
v_gene: TRBV5-4
abundance: -
d_gene: TRBD1
CDR3nt: TGTGCCAGCACCTTGGGACAGCTCACTGAAGCTTTCTTT
CDR3aa: CASTLGQLTEAFF

j_gene: TRBJ2-5
v_gene: TRBV7-9
abundance: -
d_gene: -
CDR3nt: TGTGCCAGCAGCTTAGCTAAACAGGGTTTGGCCCAGTACTTC
CDR3aa: CASSLAKQGLAQYF

j_gene: TRBJ1-1
v_gene: TRBV2
abundance: -
d_gene: -
CDR3nt: TGTGCCAGCAAACGGTTGAACACTGAAGCTTTCTTT
CDR3aa: CASKRLNTEAFF

j_gene: TRBJ1-5
v_gene: TRBV9
abundance: -
d_gene: TRBD1
CDR3nt: TGTGCCAGCAGCGTCTCCGGGACAGGCAATCAGCCCCAGCATTTT
CDR3aa: CASSVSGTGNQPQHF

j_gene: TRBJ2-7
v_gene: TRBV3-1/TRBV3-2
abundance: -
d_gene: -
CDR3nt: TGTGCCAGCAGCCAAGATCTTGGGGGCCACTCCTACGAGCAGTACTTC
CDR3aa: CASSQDLGGHSYEQYF

j_gene: TRBJ1-1
v_gene: TRBV11-1
abundance: -
d_gene: -
CDR3nt: TGTGCCAGCACTCAACAGGGTACTGAAGCTTTCTTT
CDR3aa: CASTQQGTEAFF

j_gene: TRBJ2-1
v_gene: TRBV6-1
abundance: -
d_gene: TRBD2
CDR3nt: TGTGCCAGCAGTGTGGCTAGCGGGAGGGCCGATAGTGAGCAGTTCTTC
CDR3aa: CASSVASGRADSEQFF

j_gene: TRBJ1-5
v_gene: TRBV6-6
abundance: once
d_gene: -
CDR3nt: TGTGCCAGCAGCCGGACAGAAGGAGGCAATCAGCCCCAGCATTTT
CDR3aa: CASSRTEGGNQPQHF